This T cell receptor beta chain was observed in a study of T-cell memory formation after mild COVID-19. The CDR3 has 17 amino acids. The germline V gene encodes CDR1 LGHDT and CDR2 YNNKEL (reference sequence). The V and J ends lost 0 bases and 0 bases respectively, with 14 bases between them. Study outcomes and limitations: The SARS-CoV-2 specificity of second-wave clones reaching peak at day 37 remained unverified. Most CD4+ clones that shrank were in CM and EM, while CD8+ ones turned up in EMRA. While clones contracting from day 15 to 85 were balanced between CD4 and CD8, later expanders leaned CD4+. The pre-infection memory compartment contained some responding clones, suggesting cross-reactive memory joined.

With respect to this clonotype: Its antigen is as yet unknown.

TCRdb reanalysed the 5' RACE reads using MiXCR and keeps one entry per CDR3 protein. The sample lists around 47,000 distinct CDR3 sequences, less than 9.5% occurring once. The sequence was collected from an adult woman who had mild COVID-19 (a few samples of this study predate the infection). Cell type and time point are not known. Sample: PBMCs or a T cell subset sorted from them (not recorded which). The V gene is TRBV3-1, the J gene TRBJ1-2, with D maybe TRBD1 (5 bases). The CDR3 nucleotides are TGTGCCAGCAGCCAAGATGCAGGGATGGATTCTAACTATGGCTACACCTTC. Its translation: CASSQDAGMDSNYGYTF.